Included here is one T cell receptor (beta chain) sequence, with context. Its antigen is still unknown. This sample was taken from a study of tumor and adjacent non-tumor tissue in lung cancer. Study summary: The cohort had about 12 adenocarcinoma, 2 squamous cell and 1 small cell patients. Samples averaged roughly 4.4 million productive TCRbeta reads each.

Whole-study findings and limits: Normal lung showed higher cumulative top 100 clone frequency than tumor. Patients with more diverse tumor TCRs had worse survival.

CDR1 is SGHAT and CDR2 is FQNNGV in the germline V gene. The CDR3 loop spans 14 amino acids. Trimming removed 4 bases at V and 14 bases at J, with 21 bases between. TCRbeta libraries were built with three rounds of nested PCR, modified from ARM-PCR. TCRdb independently ran MiXCR on the multiplex PCR reads; one entry per CDR3 protein. Of approximately 100,000 distinct CDR3 sequences in the sample, roughly 73% were seen once. No cell sorting was done before RNA was extracted from the tissue. Specimen: lung tumor tissue. This chain joins TRBV11-2 and TRBJ2-1; tentative D call: TRBD2 (6 bases). This clonotype originated in a woman in her sixties or seventies with non-small cell lung cancer. This CDR3 is CASSYGTGVLSKFF. In DNA, the CDR3 is TGTGCCAGCAGCTACGGGACTGGGGTCTTAAGTAAGTTCTTC. Looking up the rest from reference TRBV11-2 and TRBJ2-1 gives the full variable domain: EAGVAQSPRYKIIEKRQSVAFWCNPISGHATLYWYQQILGQGPKLLIQFQNNGVVDDSQLPKDRFSAERLKGVDSTLKIQPAKLEDSAVYLCASSYGTGVLSKFFGPGTRLTVL.